The clone carrying this T cell receptor beta chain was observed at least ten times. These data are taken from a study of identical twins. TCRdb reprocessed the 5' RACE reads with MiXCR, giving one entry per CDR3 protein. The sample shows 500,000 or so distinct CDR3 sequences, 13% to 15% of them seen only once. The length of the CDR3 is 16 residues. Germline CDR1 and CDR2: SGHVS and FNYEAQ. Trimming cost V 1 base and J 4 bases; bases outside gene matches: 2. This sample also belongs to another study, concerning yellow fever vaccine responses in identical twins.

The sequence came from a woman aged 18-29 years in good health. The chain couples TRBV7-6 to TRBJ2-2; 11 bases line up with TRBD1. The source material was CD4+ T cells sorted from blood. The CDR3 region has the DNA TGTGCCAGCAGCTTAGATGGGACAGGGGGCACCGGGGAGCTGTTTTTT. Its translation is CASSLDGTGGTGELFF.